The 8 T cell receptor beta chains in this list originate from one sample, sequenced in a study of cytotoxic CD8 clonotypes in ibrutinib-treated CLL. Assay: immunoSEQ multiplex PCR; the TCRdb copy retains only in-frame clones and omits some. The top ten clones hold over 9.5% of a sample with 200,000 to 250,000 clones, roughly three quarters of them seen once. The sequences come from PBMCs, collected after 12 months of ibrutinib treatment. These receptor sequences come from a human donor with chronic lymphocytic leukemia.

V gene TRBV4-1 combines with J gene TRBJ1-4; D gene uncertain. Germline V gene data show CDR1 as MGHRA and CDR2 as YSYEKL. V was shortened by 1 base and J by 0 bases, with 18 bases between the two germline ends. The CDR3 totals 19 residues. The CDR3 sequence: CASSQAEGRVEATNEKLFF. The CDR3 DNA sequence: TGCGCCAGCAGCCAAGCAGAAGGTCGGGTAGAGGCAACTAATGAAAAACTGTTTTTT.

The chain combines TRBV2 with TRBJ2-7; weak D call: TRBD1 (5 bases). The CDR3 totals 17 residues. Germline V gene lookup returns CDR1 SNHLY and CDR2 FYNNEI. V was clipped by 8 bases and J by 3 bases, with 26 bases between them. CDR3 coding DNA: TGTGCCAGCGGCGTGACAGTCTCCGTCAGTAGGGACTACGAGCAGTACTTC. Amino acid sequence: CASGVTVSVSRDYEQYF. The complete variable domain, with remaining parts taken from reference TRBV2 and TRBJ2-7, reads EPEVTQTPSHQVTQMGQEVILRCVPISNHLYFYWYRQILGQKVEFLVSFYNNEISEKSEIFDDQFSVERPDGSNFTLKIRSTKLEDSAMYFCASGVTVSVSRDYEQYFGPGTRLTVT.

This clone was observed at least ten times. This sequence joins TRBV25-1 and TRBJ2-1, with a tentative D call TRBD1 (7 bases). Trimming cost V 8 bases and J 5 bases, with 13 bases left between them. The CDR3 is made up of 13 amino acids. Germline assignment: CDR1 MGHDK and CDR2 SYGVNS. The CDR3 DNA follows: TGTGCCAGCTGCGGGACAGCCAACAATGAGCAGTTCTTC. Translating it yields CASCGTANNEQFF.

The chain employs TRBV27 and TRBJ2-7; no clear D gene. CDR3 length: 13 amino acids. CDR1 is MNHEY and CDR2 is SMNVEV in the germline V gene (reference sequence). Trimming shortened V by 0 bases and J by 5 bases, and 8 bases separated the two germline ends. The CDR3 region is CASSLSPRNEQYF. CDR3 in DNA: TGTGCCAGCAGTTTATCTCCCAGGAACGAGCAGTACTTC.

This chain uses TRBV5-1 with TRBJ2-4, with 9 bases identical to TRBD1. CDR3 size: 14 residues. Trimming at V came to 3 bases and at J to 6 bases, leaving 4 bases not matched to a gene. Germline values: CDR1 SGHRS, CDR2 YFSETQ. The CDR3 DNA is TGCGCCAGCAGCTCCGGGACAGGGTCAAACATTCAGTACTTC. This codes for CASSSGTGSNIQYF.

The J gene is TRBJ2-3, the V gene TRBV6-6; D is perhaps TRBD1 (6 bases). From germline, CDR1 is MNHNY and CDR2 SVGAGI (reference sequence). The CDR3 contains 15 residues. V lost 5 bases and J 4 bases, leaving 16 bases between the germline ends. The CDR3 nucleotides read TGTGCCAGCAGTCCCCTTTGGACAGACTCAGATACGCAGTATTTT. Protein sequence: CASSPLWTDSDTQYF.

The rearrangement uses TRBV6-1 and TRBJ2-7; tentatively, D is TRBD1 (5 bases). The ends were cut back, 8 bases at V and 0 bases at J, with 14 bases in the middle. This CDR3 is built from 14 residues. Germline lookup yields CDR1 MNHNS and CDR2 SASEGT. CDR3 in amino acids: CASQGQGSSYEQYF. In nucleotides, the CDR3 is TGTGCCAGCCAAGGGCAGGGAAGCTCCTACGAGCAGTACTTC.

This clone was observed a single time. The chain recombines TRBV6-1 with TRBJ2-5; the match to TRBD1 covers 7 bases. CDR1 is MNHNS, CDR2 SASEGT, per germline. The CDR3 is 12 residues long. The V segment lost 5 bases and the J segment 13 bases; nucleotides outside the gene matches: 10. In DNA form, the CDR3 reads TGTGCCAGCAGTATTACAGGGGTCTGGGGGTACTTC. It encodes CASSITGVWGYF.